The 9 T cell receptor beta chains in this list originate from one sample, sequenced in a study of early T cells in non-severe SARS-CoV-2 infection. TCRdb passed the 5' RACE reads through MiXCR, listing each CDR3 protein once. There are 25,000 to 30,000 distinct CDR3 sequences in the sample; nearly 4.5% occur only once, and roughly 5.5% lies in the top ten. Sequencing was done on a sample of whole blood. The receptor set was obtained from an adult who was a healthcare worker with PCR-confirmed SARS-CoV-2 infection or an uninfected control (not recorded which).

The sample holds many counts of this clonotype. The gene calls are TRBV20-1 and TRBJ2-7, with no clear D. The CDR3 has 13 amino acids. CDR1 is DFQATT, CDR2 SNEGSKA, per germline (reference sequence). Trimming cost V 0 bases and J 3 bases, with 9 bases left between them. The CDR3 is CSARDRQNYEQYF. CDR3 nucleotide sequence: TGCAGTGCTAGAGATCGCCAGAACTACGAGCAGTACTTC.

This clonotype has ten or more counts. V gene TRBV2 combines with J gene TRBJ2-2; D is unresolved. CDR3 length: 15 residues. Germline loops: CDR1 SNHLY, CDR2 FYNNEI. Trimming stripped 3 bases from V and 2 bases from J, with 10 bases between. CDR3 amino acids: CASSDFTVNTGELFF. CDR3 coding DNA: TGTGCCAGCAGTGATTTCACAGTTAACACCGGGGAGCTGTTTTTT. The complete variable domain, with remaining parts taken from reference TRBV2 and TRBJ2-2, reads EPEVTQTPSHQVTQMGQEVILRCVPISNHLYFYWYRQILGQKVEFLVSFYNNEISEKSEIFDDQFSVERPDGSNFTLKIRSTKLEDSAMYFCASSDFTVNTGELFFGEGSRLTVL.

This clonotype has at least ten counts. The chain joins TRBV5-1 to TRBJ1-1; D perhaps matches TRBD1 (6 bases). CDR1 and CDR2 from the germline V gene are SGHRS and YFSETQ. Trimming cost V 3 bases and J 5 bases, with 11 bases left between them. The CDR3 has 13 residues. CDR3 nucleotides: TGCGCCAGCAGCTCTGGACAGAGGACTGAAGCTTTCTTT. Amino acid sequence: CASSSGQRTEAFF.

The sample holds many counts of this clonotype. The rearrangement joins TRBV11-2 to TRBJ1-3; weak D call: TRBD1 (6 bases). Trimming stripped 5 bases from V and 8 bases from J, with 10 bases between. CDR1 SGHAT and CDR2 FQNNGV come from the germline V gene. This CDR3 comprises 12 residues. CDR3 amino acids: CASSLRGYTIYF. DNA of the CDR3: TGTGCCAGCAGCCTCAGGGGCTACACCATATATTTT.

This clonotype was counted at least ten times. V is TRBV28 and J is TRBJ1-2, with 7 bases identical to TRBD1. The CDR3 runs to 12 residues. In germline, CDR1 is MDHEN, CDR2 SYDVKM. V lost 6 bases, J lost 8 bases, and 6 bases stayed unmatched. CDR3 in DNA: TGTGCCAGCAGGGAGACAGGGTGGGGCTACACCTTC. Its protein product is CASRETGWGYTF.

The sample holds many counts of this clonotype. The chain is built from TRBV10-3 and TRBJ1-5; D is possibly TRBD1 (5 bases). The CDR3 contains 15 residues. Germline loops: CDR1 ENHRY, CDR2 SYGVKD. V was pared by 6 bases and J by 4 bases, with 16 bases between. The chain's CDR3 is CAISGGTGGNQPQHF. The CDR3 DNA reads as TGTGCCATCAGCGGGGGGACCGGAGGTAATCAGCCCCAGCATTTT.

On this clonotype itself: A much larger clonotype is one base distant, so this may be a read error. The rearrangement uses TRBV19 and TRBJ2-7; weak D call: TRBD1 (7 bases). V dropped 3 bases and J dropped 2 bases, with 14 bases sitting between them. Germline CDR1 is LNHDA and CDR2 is SQIVND (reference sequence). This CDR3 contains 15 residues. The CDR3 loop reads CASSIRGTDTYEQYF. The CDR3 DNA is TGTGCCAGTAGTATTCGGGGGACAGATACCTACGAGCAGTACTTC.

Many counts were recorded for this clonotype. The rearrangement links TRBV20-1 to TRBJ2-4; D gene unclear. CDR1 is DFQATT, CDR2 SNEGSKA, per germline (reference sequence). V gave up 8 bases and J gave up 0 bases, with 11 bases separating them. There are 13 residues in the CDR3. The CDR3 DNA sequence: TGCAGTTCGATTGTTGTAGCCAAAAACATTCAGTACTTC. Translating gives CSSIVVAKNIQYF.

This clonotype was observed at least ten times. This sequence joins TRBV7-9 and TRBJ1-3; no clear D gene. Germline CDR1 and CDR2: SEHNR and FQNEAQ (reference sequence). V was clipped by 1 base and J by 4 bases, with 14 bases between them. This CDR3 comprises 16 residues. The CDR3 sequence: CASSLVQNLGGNTIYF. CDR3 DNA sequence: TGTGCCAGCAGCTTAGTGCAGAATCTTGGCGGAAACACCATATATTTT. Full variable domain (outside the CDR3, taken from reference TRBV7-9 and TRBJ1-3): DTGVSQNPRHKITKRGQNVTFRCDPISEHNRLYWYRQTLGQGPEFLTYFQNEAQLEKSRLLSDRFSAERPKGSFSTLEIQRTEQGDSAMYLCASSLVQNLGGNTIYFGEGSWLTVV.